Sequencing of this TCR beta chain was carried out in a study of molecular identifiers for immune sequencing clone quantification. Naive CD8 sequencing libraries were generated from about 21,000 to 970,000 sorted cells, with 10%, 30% or 50% RNA as input. CD8+CD4-CCR7+CD45RA+ sorting gave the naive CD8 T cells. This clonotype was observed many times. Its target is unknown. The length of the CDR3 is 14 residues. The V segment lost 3 bases and the J segment 2 bases; nucleotides outside the gene matches: 1. Germline V gives CDR1 SGHDN, CDR2 FVKESK. TCRdb recomputed calls from the PCR reads with MiXCR, one row per CDR3 protein. The data show over 300,000 distinct CDR3 sequences, with over 20% seen just once and 0.7% to 0.95% held by the top ten. Study outcomes and limitations: Jurkat TCR RNA from one cell was spiked into around 1 million naive cells, and it was reportedly detectable there. Clones of above 20 RNA copies carried over 99% of effector molecules; in naive cells they carried under 1%.

What was sequenced was naive CD8+ T cells from blood, with Jurkat cell RNA spiked in. The subset: FACS-sorted CD8+CD4-CCR7+CD45RA+ naive T cells. The sequence was obtained from a human donor in good health. Some libraries in this study had Jurkat cell RNA spiked in. This chain links TRBV14 with TRBJ1-3, with TRBD1 matching 7 bases. CDR3 loop: CASSQTGTGNTIYF. The DNA of the CDR3 is TGTGCCAGCAGCCAGACAGGGACTGGAAACACCATATATTTT.